Sequencing of this T cell receptor (beta chain) was carried out in a study of blood T cell repertoires in COVID-19. Study as a whole: The United States, Italy and Spain supplied acute and convalescent COVID-19 samples. PBMCs, B-cell-depleted T cells, or T cells provided the cDNA or gDNA that made up the material.

Per the authors' pipeline: Quantification of nucleated cells was approximated via reference gene primer amplification. Assay used: immunoSEQ multiplex PCR; TCRdb lists only in-frame clones, some missing. V and J calls plus clone size are reproduced from that table; the DNA served to infer D and trimming. The table has around 60,000 clones, about nine tenths seen once. Germline V gene data show CDR1 as SGHRS and CDR2 as YFSETQ. This CDR3 has 15 amino acids. The V and J ends lost 5 bases and 0 bases respectively, with 14 bases between them. Input material: peripheral blood. J is TRBJ1-2 and V is TRBV5-1; D not resolved. This sequence originates from a woman older than 75 with active COVID-19. In DNA, the CDR3 is TGCGCCAGCAGGCACGAGGGTAACTCTAACTATGGCTACACCTTC. This sequence encodes CASRHEGNSNYGYTF. The whole variable domain, filled in from reference TRBV5-1 and TRBJ1-2, reads KAGVTQTPRYLIKTRGQQVTLSCSPISGHRSVSWYQQTPGQGLQFLFEYFSETQRNKGNFPGRFSGRQFSNSRSEMNVSTLELGDSALYLCASRHEGNSNYGYTFGSGTRLTVV.